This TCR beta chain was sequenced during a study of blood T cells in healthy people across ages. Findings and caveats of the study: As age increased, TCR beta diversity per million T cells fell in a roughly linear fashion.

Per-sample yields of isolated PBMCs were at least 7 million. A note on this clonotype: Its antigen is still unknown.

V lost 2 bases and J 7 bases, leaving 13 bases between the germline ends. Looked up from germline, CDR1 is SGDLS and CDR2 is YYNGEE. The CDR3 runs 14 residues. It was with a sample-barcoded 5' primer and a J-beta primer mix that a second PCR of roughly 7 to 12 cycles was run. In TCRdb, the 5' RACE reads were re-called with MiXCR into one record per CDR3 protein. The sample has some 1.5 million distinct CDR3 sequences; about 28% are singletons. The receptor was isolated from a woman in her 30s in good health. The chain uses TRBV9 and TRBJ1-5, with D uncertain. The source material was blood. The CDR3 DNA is TGTGCCAGCAGCGTTTTTGGGGATGGACAGCCCCAGCATTTT. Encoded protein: CASSVFGDGQPQHF.